What follows describes a single TCR beta chain. Its antigen is still unknown. Noted time point: newly diagnosed GD, antithyroid drugs for less than 3 months. PBMC-extracted RNA yielded the TCR library. Clinicians diagnosed Graves' disease using American Thyroid Association guidelines. This sample was included in a study of regulatory T cells in long-lasting Graves disease. Study-wide points: It is possible that accuracy was reduced by the small size of the sample.

In building TCR beta libraries, iRepertoire HTBI primers were used together with Arm-PCR of CDR3 regions. As processed by the authors: Samples jointly harbored about 62 TRBV and 15 or so TRBJ segments. MiXCR, applied by TCRdb to the multiplex PCR reads, yields one record per CDR3 protein. Clone size and V and J calls follow TCRdb, not the original study. Of around 230,000 distinct CDR3 sequences in the sample, around 18% are singletons; the top ten hold approximately 20%. The CDR3 consists of 13 residues. Germline assignment: CDR1 SGHAT and CDR2 FQNNGV. V gave up 3 bases and J gave up 4 bases, with 9 bases separating them.

The receptor comes from a female donor with Graves disease. The chain employs TRBV11-2 and TRBJ1-2; D is undetermined. Specimen: peripheral blood mononuclear cells (PBMCs), collected at new diagnosis, from a patient treated with antithyroid drugs. CDR3 DNA sequence: TGTGCCAGCAGCTTCGGACTAGTCTATGGCTACACCTTC. Translation gives CASSFGLVYGYTF.